Listed below are T cell receptor beta chains from one sample, sequenced in a study of cytomegalovirus exposure and HLA in healthy donors. Clones were read by immunoSEQ multiplex PCR, and TCRdb kept only the in-frame ones, dropping some. This table holds a few hundred thousand clones, 80% to 90% found once. Sequenced sample: PBMCs. All receptors derive from a woman in her late teens or twenties in good health and CMV-seronegative. Each CDR3 is given with its conserved first and last residue. The D gene is left open where the match is weak. The size of a clone is reported for some rows only, either as once, few or many, or as a class for expanded clones.

V,J,size,D,CDR3,DNA
TRBV28,TRBJ1-1,-,-,CASSTRATEAFF,TGTGCCAGCAGTACCCGCGCAACTGAAGCTTTCTTT
TRBV9,TRBJ2-1,-,TRBD2,CASSTSGGNGNEQFF,TGTGCCAGCAGCACTAGCGGGGGGAACGGCAATGAGCAGTTCTTC
TRBV9,TRBJ2-3,-,TRBD2,CASSVGIAGGRDTQYF,TGTGCCAGCAGCGTAGGAATTGCGGGGGGGCGAGATACGCAGTATTTT
TRBV5-5,TRBJ1-1,once,-,CASRAGRGSYTEAFF,TGTGCCAGCAGGGCCGGAAGGGGATCGTACACTGAAGCTTTCTTT
TRBV7-2,TRBJ2-7,once,-,CASSLIRIGGGAYEQYF,TGTGCCAGCAGCTTAATTAGAATTGGCGGAGGAGCCTACGAGCAGTACTTC
TRBV6-1,TRBJ1-1,-,-,CASRQDGGATEAFF,TGTGCCAGCAGGCAGGACGGGGGAGCGACTGAAGCTTTCTTT
TRBV18,TRBJ2-7,-,TRBD2,CASSSRGLAGGSSYEQYF,TGTGCCAGCTCCTCAAGGGGACTAGCGGGAGGTAGCTCCTACGAGCAGTACTTC
TRBV27,TRBJ1-5,-,-,CASSLRESNQPQHF,TGTGCCAGCAGTTTGAGGGAGAGCAATCAGCCCCAGCATTTT
TRBV11-3,TRBJ2-2,once,-,CASSEITGPTGELFF,TGTGCCAGCAGCGAGATTACAGGGCCCACCGGGGAGCTGTTTTTT
TRBV4-1,TRBJ1-1,-,-,CASREDPRATEAFF,TGCGCCAGCAGGGAGGACCCGAGGGCGACTGAAGCTTTCTTT
TRBV6-5,TRBJ2-1,-,-,CASSYSYNSRNEQFF,TGTGCCAGCAGTTACTCCTATAACAGTCGAAATGAGCAGTTCTTC
TRBV21-1,TRBJ2-1,-,-,CASSTREGPFYNEQFF,TGTGCCAGCAGCACCAGGGAGGGGCCTTTCTACAATGAGCAGTTCTTC
TRBV7-2,TRBJ2-1,-,TRBD2,CASSLGGGGLAGTSDFF,TGTGCCAGCAGCTTAGGCGGGGGTGGACTAGCGGGAACCTCGGACTTCTTC
TRBV10-3,TRBJ2-2,-,-,CAISESPGPNTGELFF,TGTGCCATCAGTGAGTCGCCAGGGCCAAACACCGGGGAGCTGTTTTTT
TRBV7-6,TRBJ1-3,-,-,CASSLGTMEGNSIYF,TGTGCCAGCAGCTTAGGGACTATGGAGGGAAACAGCATATATTTT
TRBV7-8,TRBJ1-4,-,-,CASSLRRGASNEKLFF,TGTGCCAGCAGCTTAAGACGGGGGGCATCAAATGAAAAACTGTTTTTT
TRBV28,TRBJ1-2,-,-,CASSLEAQGWNGYTF,TGTGCCAGCAGTTTGGAAGCGCAGGGGTGGAATGGCTACACCTTC
TRBV2,TRBJ2-7,few,-,CASSDPQGRSFLYEQYF,TGTGCCAGCAGTGATCCCCAGGGGCGCTCTTTCCTCTACGAGCAGTACTTC